These 13 T cell receptor beta chains share one sample of origin, sequenced in a study of blood T cell repertoires in COVID-19. Produced via immunoSEQ multiplex PCR; TCRdb's table is partial and in-frame only. The profile shows roughly 150,000 clones, more than 70% of them singletons. What was sequenced was peripheral blood. The receptors were sampled from a man aged 50 or older who had recovered from COVID-19.

The gene calls are TRBV12-3 or TRBV12-4 and TRBJ2-5; D possibly corresponds to TRBD1 (6 bases). Trimming pared 6 bases from V and 5 bases from J, leaving 10 bases between. The CDR3 sequence is 12 residues long. The CDR3 spells CASSRTGETQYF. The CDR3 nucleotides read TGTGCCAGCAGCCGCACAGGGGAGACCCAGTACTTC.

The chain uses TRBV5-1 and TRBJ2-2, with 8 bases lining up with TRBD1. CDR1 is SGHRS, CDR2 YFSETQ, per germline. V dropped 4 bases and J dropped 5; count of bases not matched to a gene: 10. The CDR3 spans 16 residues. The CDR3 protein is CASSTDRGAITGELFF. The DNA of the CDR3 is TGCGCCAGCAGCACCGACAGGGGAGCAATTACCGGGGAGCTGTTTTTT.

The rearrangement uses TRBV7-9 and TRBJ2-3, with TRBD2 matching 8 bases. The CDR3 contains 16 residues. The germline CDR1 and CDR2 sequences are SEHNR and FQNEAQ (reference sequence). With 5 bases clipped from V and 3 bases from J, the junction kept 10 bases outside the gene matches. CDR3 DNA: TGTGCCAGCAGCCGCGAAGCGGGAGACCGAACAGATACGCAGTATTTT. Protein sequence: CASSREAGDRTDTQYF.

This clone has only a few counts. The chain links TRBV12-3 or TRBV12-4 to TRBJ1-2, with D tentatively TRBD1 (5 bases). The CDR3 has 13 amino acids. Deletions cut 1 base from V and 5 bases from J, with 8 bases between. CDR3 sequence (DNA): TGTGCCAGCAGTTTAGGACAGTATTATGGCTACACCTTC. It encodes CASSLGQYYGYTF.

The chain combines TRBV11-2 with TRBJ2-7; D gene ambiguous. V lost 6 bases and J 6 bases, leaving 18 bases between the germline ends. The CDR3 is 14 amino acids. CDR1 is SGHAT, CDR2 FQNNGV, per germline. This chain's CDR3 is CASRFGASSSEQYF. The CDR3 nucleotides read TGTGCCAGCAGGTTTGGCGCGTCCTCTAGCGAGCAGTACTTC.

The V and J genes are TRBV15 and TRBJ2-7; 10 positions agree with TRBD1. The germline V gene encodes CDR1 LNHNV and CDR2 YYDKDF (reference sequence). The length of the CDR3 is 15 residues. Unmatched junction bases numbered 10, after V lost 7 bases and J lost 4 bases. CDR3 amino acids: CATTLDRGQVYEQYF. The DNA for the CDR3 is TGTGCCACCACGTTAGACAGGGGGCAAGTATACGAGCAGTACTTC. Looking up the rest from reference TRBV15 and TRBJ2-7 gives the full variable domain: DAMVIQNPRYQVTQFGKPVTLSCSQTLNHNVMYWYQQKSSQAPKLLFHYYDKDFNNEADTPDNFQSRRPNTSFCFLDIRSPGLGDTAMYLCATTLDRGQVYEQYFGPGTRLTVT.

The chain is built from TRBV6-6 and TRBJ1-5, with D unclear. Germline-derived CDR1 and CDR2 are MNHNY and SVGAGI (reference sequence). This CDR3 is built from 15 residues. Trimming took 1 base from V and 0 from J, leaving 7 bases between them. The CDR3 bases are TGTGCCAGCAGTTACTTGGTACATAGCAATCAGCCCCAGCATTTT. Translation: CASSYLVHSNQPQHF.

This chain links TRBV2 with TRBJ2-3; 12 nucleotides line up with TRBD2. Germline V gives CDR1 SNHLY, CDR2 FYNNEI. V trimming: 8 bases; J trimming: 0 bases; junction bases outside the gene matches: 6. The CDR3 length is 16 residues. The CDR3 loop reads CASVTSGGYSTDTQYF. In nucleotides, the CDR3 is TGTGCCAGCGTTACTAGCGGGGGGTATAGCACAGATACGCAGTATTTT.

The chain has TRBV29-1 and TRBJ2-7; 7 nucleotides align to TRBD1. There are 13 residues in the CDR3. Germline-derived CDR1 and CDR2 are SQVTM and ANQGSEA. Trimming at V came to 7 bases and at J to 0 bases, leaving 6 bases not matched to a gene. The CDR3 nucleotides read TGCAGCGCATGGACAGGAGTCTCCTACGAGCAGTACTTC. Translated: CSAWTGVSYEQYF.

The chain employs TRBV3-1 (or the pseudogene TRBV3-2) and TRBJ2-3, with a tentative D call TRBD1 (6 bases). V was pared by 1 base and J by 6 bases, with 23 bases between. The CDR3 is 18 residues long. CDR1 and CDR2 (germline): LGHDT, YNNKEL (reference sequence). In DNA form, the CDR3 reads TGTGCCAGCAGCCAAGCCGTTCCCCTCACGGGAAGGGGGGATACGCAGTATTTT. Translation gives CASSQAVPLTGRGDTQYF.

The chain has TRBV28 and TRBJ2-1; a possible D gene is TRBD1 (7 bases). V shed 3 bases and J shed 1 base, with 13 bases lying between them. Looked up from germline, CDR1 is MDHEN and CDR2 is SYDVKM. This CDR3 has 16 residues. The CDR3 region has the DNA TGTGCCAGCAGTTTTGAGGCGGGACAGTCCTACAATGAGCAGTTCTTC. Translation gives CASSFEAGQSYNEQFF. Full variable domain (remainder filled in from reference TRBV28 and TRBJ2-1): DVKVTQSSRYLVKRTGEKVFLECVQDMDHENMFWYRQDPGLGLRLIYFSYDVKMKEKGDIPEGYSVSREKKERFSLILESASTNQTSMYLCASSFEAGQSYNEQFFGPGTRLTVL.

V gene TRBV2 combines with J gene TRBJ2-3; TRBD2 matches 9 bases. CDR1 and CDR2 (germline): SNHLY, FYNNEI. CDR3 size: 15 residues. V was pared by 2 bases and J by 4 bases, with 4 bases of the junction left unmatched. CDR3 sequence reads: CASSESSGIADTQYF. Here the CDR3 DNA reads TGTGCCAGCAGTGAATCTAGCGGGATCGCAGATACGCAGTATTTT.

This clone is a singleton in its sample. The genes are TRBV2 and TRBJ1-1, with 8 bases lining up with TRBD1. Per the germline V gene, CDR1 is SNHLY and CDR2 is FYNNEI. The V and J ends lost 7 bases and 2 bases, in that order; junction bases with no gene match: 6. The length of the CDR3 is 14 residues. CDR3 nucleotide sequence: TGTGCCAGCACCGCTGACAGGGGAAACACTGAAGCTTTCTTT. Its translation is CASTADRGNTEAFF.